This entry describes one TCR beta chain. The sample comes from a study of cytomegalovirus exposure and HLA in healthy donors. Study context: Researchers found that 81% of around 400 genotyped donors fell within the Caucasian-associated ancestry cluster.

The PCR was carried out with 60 Vbeta primers and 13 Jbeta primers. Assay used: immunoSEQ multiplex PCR; TCRdb lists only in-frame clones, some missing. The repertoire holds 100,000 to 150,000 clones, with around 83% as singletons. Unrecorded immune exposures were likely, despite nominal health at sampling. CDR1 is LGHNA, CDR2 YNFKEQ, per germline. V dropped 5 bases and J dropped 3 bases, with 8 bases sitting between them. CDR3 length: 13 residues. This chain connects TRBV4-2 to TRBJ2-1; D possibly corresponds to TRBD2 (5 bases). The sequenced sample consisted of PBMCs. The sequence came from a girl aged 2 to 10 in good health and CMV-seronegative. The CDR3, as DNA: TGTGCCAGCAGCGGGAGAAACTACAATGAGCAGTTCTTC. Protein sequence: CASSGRNYNEQFF.